This T cell receptor beta chain emerged from a study of cytomegalovirus exposure and HLA in healthy donors. Study-level findings and limits: It was likely that a cluster of highly shared sequence variants was a sequencing artifact. In a later analysis, compared with equally common non-associated chains, HLA-associated beta chains were more expanded. Exclusion applied to some V segments, including TRBV6-2 and TRBV6-3, as they were indistinguishable. Within an earlier analysis, most TCR beta V segments proved productive either about 90% or about 30% of the time.

As to this clone: Its target is not known.

Primers: 60 Vbeta forward and 13 Jbeta reverse. Profiling relied on immunoSEQ multiplex PCR, and the TCRdb table lists in-frame clones only, not all of them. Here the sample spans 150,000 to 200,000 clones, more than 70% being singletons. Germline V gene data show CDR1 as KGHSH and CDR2 as LQKENI. The CDR3 totals 14 residues. V lost 4 bases and J lost 5, with 14 bases in between. This chain joins TRBV18 and TRBJ1-1; D perhaps matches TRBD1 (6 bases). The sample was PBMCs. The TCR was taken from a boy between 10 and 17 years old in good health and CMV-seronegative. Here the CDR3 reads CASSRLTGHTEAFF. The CDR3 DNA reads TGTGCCAGCTCACGGCTCACAGGGCATACTGAAGCTTTCTTT.